This entry describes one T cell receptor (beta chain). The antigen is undetermined. PCR used 60 Vbeta primers and 13 Jbeta primers. Using immunoSEQ multiplex PCR, the repertoire was profiled, and TCRdb retains in-frame clones only, with some absent. This table holds about 120,000 clones, approximately 72% found once. The data are from a study of cytomegalovirus exposure and HLA in healthy donors. Findings of the study overall: In a later analysis, TCR beta V- and J-gene trimming was associated with a missense DCLRE1C variant. A later analysis linked some 17,000 TCR beta sequences to HLA alleles at 0.05 false discovery rate. It was taken for granted in presence/absence analyses that sequencing depth across donors was roughly uniform.

Sequencing was done on a sample of PBMCs. The receptor was isolated from a man aged 60 to 69 in good health and CMV-seropositive.

CDR3 in amino acids: CASSYGTGISYEQYF. The CDR3 nucleotides are TGTGCCAGCAGTTACGGGACAGGAATCTCCTACGAGCAGTACTTC. The chain carries TRBV11-3 and TRBJ2-7; 8 bases agree with TRBD1. Trimming at V came to 6 bases and at J to 0 bases, leaving 7 bases not matched to a gene. Germline CDR1 and CDR2: SGHNT and YENEEA. The CDR3 is 15 amino acids.